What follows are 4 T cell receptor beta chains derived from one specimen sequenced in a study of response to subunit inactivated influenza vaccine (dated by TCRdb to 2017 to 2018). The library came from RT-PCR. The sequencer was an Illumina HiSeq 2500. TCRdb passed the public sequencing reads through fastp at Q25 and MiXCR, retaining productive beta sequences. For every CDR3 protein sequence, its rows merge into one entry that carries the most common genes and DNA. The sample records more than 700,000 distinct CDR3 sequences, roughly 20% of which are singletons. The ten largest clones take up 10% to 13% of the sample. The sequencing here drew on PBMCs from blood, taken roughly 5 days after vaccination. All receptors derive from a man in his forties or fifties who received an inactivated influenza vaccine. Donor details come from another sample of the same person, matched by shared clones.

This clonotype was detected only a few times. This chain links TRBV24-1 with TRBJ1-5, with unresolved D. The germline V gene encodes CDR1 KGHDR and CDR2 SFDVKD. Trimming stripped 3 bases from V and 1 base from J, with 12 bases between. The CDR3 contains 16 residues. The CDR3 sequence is CATSDREAPSNQPQHF. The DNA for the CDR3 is TGTGCCACCAGTGATCGGGAGGCCCCGAGCAATCAGCCCCAGCATTTT.

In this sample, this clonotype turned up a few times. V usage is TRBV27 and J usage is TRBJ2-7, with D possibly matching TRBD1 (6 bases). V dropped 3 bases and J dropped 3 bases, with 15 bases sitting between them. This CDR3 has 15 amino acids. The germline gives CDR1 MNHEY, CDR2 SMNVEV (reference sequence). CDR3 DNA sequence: TGTGCCAGCAGTTTTTTTTCCCCAGGGGTCTACGAGCAGTACTTC. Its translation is CASSFFSPGVYEQYF.

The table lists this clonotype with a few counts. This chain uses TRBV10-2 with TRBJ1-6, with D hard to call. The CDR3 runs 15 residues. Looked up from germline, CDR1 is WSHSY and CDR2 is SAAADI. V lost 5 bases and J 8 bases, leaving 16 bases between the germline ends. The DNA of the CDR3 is TGCGCCAGCAGTTTTTCCGGGTCTGGCGATTCACCCCTCCACTTT. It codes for CASSFSGSGDSPLHF.

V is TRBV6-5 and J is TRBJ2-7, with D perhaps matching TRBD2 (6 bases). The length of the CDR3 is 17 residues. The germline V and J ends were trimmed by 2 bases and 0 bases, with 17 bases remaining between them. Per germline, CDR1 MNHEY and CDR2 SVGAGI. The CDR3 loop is CASSYLGWDSNSYEQYF. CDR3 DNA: TGTGCCAGCAGTTACCTGGGCTGGGACTCAAACTCCTACGAGCAGTACTTC.